This TCR beta chain derives from a study of T cell responses to AZD1222 COVID-19 vaccine. Whole-study results and caveats: Spike-specific TCRs gained breadth and depth after people received two AZD1222 doses.

In germline, CDR1 is DFQATT, CDR2 SNEGSKA (reference sequence). With 7 bases clipped from V and 0 bases from J, the junction kept 12 bases outside the gene matches. The CDR3 is 16 amino acids. Sequencing was performed with immunoSEQ multiplex PCR; in TCRdb, only in-frame clones are kept and a portion is missing. The sample has tens of thousands of clones; around nine tenths are singletons. This clone appeared once. As yet, its antigen is unknown. This specimen was peripheral blood, taken 28 days after the second AZD1222 dose. This clonotype was sampled from an adult who received the AZD1222 COVID-19 vaccine. The chain has TRBV20-1 and TRBJ2-7, with TRBD2 matching 10 bases. CDR3 in amino acids: CSVSSGGPPYSYEQYF. The CDR3 DNA reads TGCAGTGTTAGTAGCGGGGGGCCTCCGTACTCCTACGAGCAGTACTTC.